This TCR beta chain was sequenced during a study of T-cell reconstitution after alpha-beta-depleted transplantation in children. Trimming took 1 base from V and 4 from J, leaving 3 bases between them. The germline V gene encodes CDR1 ENHRY and CDR2 SYGVKD. CDR3 length: 12 residues. Findings of the study overall: After transplant, at about two months, alpha-beta T cells were reportedly derived from several hundred expanded graft clones. T cells produced anew were the main source of T-cell counts and diversity one year after transplant. From surviving recipient T cells and thymic progenitors came the high day-60 TCRbeta diversity observed in some patients.

This clonotype occurred many times. Its specificity is not known. Unique molecular identifiers were used to barcode this TCRbeta library. TCRdb re-called the PCR reads through MiXCR, storing one row per CDR3 protein. The table lists around 300,000 distinct CDR3 sequences, 6.5% to 9% of them singletons, with 8.5% to 9.5% in the top ten. This clonotype originated in a female patient younger than 10 who had a stem cell transplant for Fanconi anemia, so the T cells may come from the graft donor. The source was peripheral blood, collected 360 days after TCRalphabeta/CD19-depleted stem cell transplant. V usage is TRBV10-3 and J usage is TRBJ2-3; D is unclear. In nucleotides, the CDR3 is TGTGCCATCAGTGAGTTTGCAGATACGCAGTATTTT. Amino acids: CAISEFADTQYF.